Only a few counts were recorded for the clone carrying this TCR beta chain. Its matching antigen is unknown. CDR3 size: 11 residues. Germline CDR1 and CDR2: DFQATT and SNEGSKA (reference sequence). The ends were cut back, 6 bases at V and 12 bases at J, with 14 bases in the middle. The entry originates in a study of post-analysis software for immune sequencing data. For the study at large: There were relapsing-remitting, secondary progressive and progressive-relapsing multiple sclerosis among the disease courses included.

General study points: When compared against controls, multiple sclerosis patients showed significantly lower normalized Chao1 diversity. Strong co-clustering by F measure was evident for samples that had been prepared in the same batch. TRBV5-6, TRBV5-1 and TRBV20-1 were among 4 or 5 TRBV segments more frequent in patients than controls.

Incorporated into the TCR beta cDNA libraries were unique molecular identifiers, which served to reduce PCR and sequencing biases. The source material, roughly 0.85 to 10 million T cells, gave rise to roughly 0.5 million cDNA molecules. TCRdb independently ran MiXCR on the PCR reads; one entry per CDR3 protein. The sample shows 150,000 to 200,000 distinct CDR3 sequences, 30% of them seen only once. This rearrangement joins TRBV20-1 to TRBJ1-4; D is perhaps TRBD1 (5 bases). The sample taken for sequencing was blood. The receptor comes from a girl aged 10 to 17 with multiple sclerosis. As DNA, the CDR3 is TGCAGTGCCCGGGCTGGGGCCGAACTGTTTTTT. Translating it yields CSARAGAELFF.